Sequencing of this T cell receptor (beta chain) was carried out in a study of patients and donors after allogeneic stem cell transplantation (dated by TCRdb to the early 2020s). A remark on this clonotype: No cognate antigen has been identified for it. Base qualities are not at hand, and no much larger clone is one base apart.

V lost 0 bases and J lost 12 bases, and the count of bases not matched to a germline gene is 9. From a lookup of the germline V gene, CDR1 and CDR2 are SGHRS and YFSETQ. Including cysteine and phenylalanine, the CDR3 has 14 amino acids. Just CDR3 DNA is preserved here, 42 bases in frame from base 1. Library prep was done by RT-PCR. Sequencing instrument: NextSeq 550. The public reads were reanalyzed by TCRdb: fastp trimming at Q25, MiXCR alignment, in-frame beta chains only. Every CDR3 protein is listed once, alongside the most common genes and DNA of its rows. The sample table shows roughly 960,000 distinct CDR3 sequences, and roughly 18% are seen once. In total, the top ten clones hold about 6% of the sample.

The sequence came from a human donor who was either an allogeneic HSCT recipient or a stem cell or donor lymphocyte infusion donor (not recorded which). It is not recorded whose cells these are; they may come from a transplant donor. The sequence links TRBV5-1 to TRBJ2-1; 7 central nucleotides agree with TRBD1. The source material was blood, either unsorted or a sorted T cell fraction (not recorded which). The CDR3 reads as follows: CASSLAATGSSQFF. The sequenced DNA is TGCGCCAGCAGCTTGGCCGCGACAGGGTCATCGCAGTTCTTC. Where the CDR3 stops, the reference TRBV5-1 and TRBJ2-1 genes take over; the full variable domain is KAGVTQTPRYLIKTRGQQVTLSCSPISGHRSVSWYQQTPGQGLQFLFEYFSETQRNKGNFPGRFSGRQFSNSRSEMNVSTLELGDSALYLCASSLAATGSSQFFGPGTRLTVL.